A selection of T cell receptor beta chains follows, all from one sample in a study of cytomegalovirus exposure and HLA in healthy donors. TCRdb keeps only in-frame clones here, not all; method: immunoSEQ multiplex PCR. Of more than 95,000 clones listed, less than 80% are singletons. The sequencing input was PBMCs. Every receptor here comes from a man in his thirties or forties in good health and CMV-seronegative. CDR3s include the opening cysteine and the closing phenylalanine or tryptophan. D genes are given only for firm matches. Only some rows state a clone size, as once, few, many or a class for expanded clones.

j_call	d_call	clone_size	v_call	cdr3_aa	cdr3_nt
TRBJ1-2	NA	once	TRBV9	CASSVGGGRVNYGYTF	TGTGCCAGCAGCGTAGGGGGGGGCAGAGTTAACTATGGCTACACCTTC
TRBJ2-3	NA	NA	TRBV2	CASSEGGAYTQYF	TGTGCCAGCAGTGAAGGTGGGGCCTATACGCAGTATTTT
TRBJ1-6	NA	NA	TRBV28	CASSRSSYNSPLHF	TGTGCCAGCAGTCGGAGCTCCTATAATTCACCCCTCCACTTT
TRBJ1-6	TRBD1	NA	TRBV4-1	CASSRTGAGGNSPLHF	TGCGCCAGCAGCCGCACAGGGGCGGGGGGTAATTCACCCCTCCACTTT
TRBJ2-3	NA	NA	TRBV6-6	CASSYGLTLTDTQYF	TGTGCCAGCAGTTATGGACTAACTCTCACAGATACGCAGTATTTT
TRBJ2-1	NA	NA	TRBV18	CASSPRPSTYNEQFF	TGTGCCAGCTCACCACGGCCGTCGACCTACAATGAGCAGTTCTTC
TRBJ2-7	NA	NA	TRBV18	CASSPRGTTAYEQYF	TGTGCCAGCTCACCACGAGGCACAACCGCCTACGAGCAGTACTTC
TRBJ2-7	TRBD2	NA	TRBV2	CASSADRSGGNEQYF	TGTGCCAGCAGTGCCGATCGGAGCGGGGGAAACGAGCAGTACTTC
TRBJ2-7	NA	few	TRBV7-9	CASSLGTGRVYEQYF	TGTGCCAGCAGCTTAGGGACAGGGAGGGTCTACGAGCAGTACTTC
TRBJ2-7	TRBD1	once	TRBV5-5	CASSPRLGITGDYEQYF	TGTGCCAGCAGCCCCCGTTTGGGCATAACAGGGGACTACGAGCAGTACTTC
TRBJ1-3	NA	NA	TRBV5-8	CASSLWGVAGNTIYF	TGTGCCAGCAGCTTGTGGGGGGTTGCTGGAAACACCATATATTTT
TRBJ2-5	TRBD1	NA	TRBV7-3	CASSLVRTGSGETQYF	TGTGCCAGCAGCTTAGTAAGGACAGGGTCGGGGGAGACCCAGTACTTC
TRBJ2-5	NA	NA	TRBV7-9	CASSLRQGRETQYF	TGTGCCAGCAGCTTAAGGCAGGGCCGAGAGACCCAGTACTTC
TRBJ2-7	TRBD2	NA	TRBV7-2	CASSPGGLAVYEQYF	TGTGCCAGCAGCCCCGGGGGACTAGCGGTCTACGAGCAGTACTTC
TRBJ2-7	TRBD1	NA	TRBV27	CASKLPGQGSREQYF	TGTGCCAGCAAGCTCCCGGGACAGGGCTCTAGGGAGCAGTACTTC
TRBJ1-2	NA	NA	TRBV21-1	CASSKDQVPGYTF	TGTGCCAGCAGCAAAGATCAGGTCCCTGGCTACACCTTC
TRBJ1-4	NA	NA	TRBV5-6	CASSIWSGEKLFF	TGTGCCAGCAGCATATGGTCGGGTGAAAAACTGTTTTTT
TRBJ2-3	NA	NA	TRBV7-3	CASSPGVVSTDTQYF	TGTGCCAGCAGCCCAGGGGTGGTAAGCACAGATACGCAGTATTTT
TRBJ1-2	TRBD1	NA	TRBV27	CASSLDRGGYGYTF	TGTGCCAGCAGTTTAGACAGGGGGGGATATGGCTACACCTTC
TRBJ1-1	TRBD1	NA	TRBV7-9	CASSLAYGTGEAFF	TGTGCCAGCAGCTTAGCTTATGGGACAGGGGAAGCTTTCTTT
TRBJ1-2	NA	NA	TRBV19	CASIAPDRTGGYTF	TGTGCCAGTATCGCACCCGACAGAACTGGGGGCTACACCTTC
TRBJ1-2	NA	NA	TRBV27	CASSWDIRNYGYTF	TGTGCCAGCAGTTGGGACATCCGTAACTATGGCTACACCTTC
TRBJ1-1	NA	few	TRBV7-9	CASSPGAEAFF	TGTGCCAGCAGCCCGGGGGCTGAAGCTTTCTTT
TRBJ1-1	NA	NA	TRBV7-3	CASSLAGHQNTEAFF	TGTGCCAGCAGCTTAGCAGGACACCAGAACACTGAAGCTTTCTTT
TRBJ1-2	TRBD1	once	TRBV9	CASSLGQGTHGGYTF	TGTGCCAGCAGCTTGGGACAGGGGACCCATGGGGGCTACACCTTC
TRBJ1-2	TRBD1	NA	TRBV10-3	CAIKQGGQGISGYTF	TGTGCCATCAAGCAGGGAGGACAGGGGATAAGTGGCTACACCTTC
TRBJ1-2	NA	NA	TRBV28	CASNQGGYGYTF	TGTGCCAGCAATCAGGGAGGCTATGGCTACACCTTC
TRBJ1-4	NA	NA	TRBV30	CAWGPYVSGEKLFF	TGTGCCTGGGGTCCCTATGTGTCTGGTGAAAAACTGTTTTTT
TRBJ2-7	NA	NA	TRBV20-1	CSAPLSFEQYF	TGCAGTGCTCCTCTATCCTTCGAGCAGTACTTC
TRBJ2-1	TRBD2	NA	TRBV6-5	CASSSLLAGGYNEQFF	TGTGCCAGCAGTTCACTCCTAGCGGGGGGATACAATGAGCAGTTCTTC
TRBJ2-7	TRBD1	NA	TRBV7-9	CASRPGQGSEQYF	TGTGCCAGCAGACCGGGACAGGGTTCCGAGCAGTACTTC
TRBJ1-3	NA	NA	TRBV18	CASSPPSRNTIYF	TGTGCCAGCTCACCACCGTCTAGAAACACCATATATTTT
TRBJ1-1	NA	NA	TRBV5-4	CASSLISGEVTEAFF	TGTGCCAGCAGCTTGATCTCGGGGGAGGTCACTGAAGCTTTCTTT
TRBJ2-3	NA	NA	TRBV7-9	CASIKQGFGTDTQYF	TGTGCCAGCATCAAACAGGGTTTTGGCACAGATACGCAGTATTTT
TRBJ2-3	NA	NA	TRBV6-6	CASRGGSPTDTQYF	TGTGCCAGCAGGGGTGGGAGCCCTACAGATACGCAGTATTTT
TRBJ2-1	NA	NA	TRBV2	CASSPDLSSYNEQFF	TGTGCCAGCAGCCCGGACTTGAGCTCCTACAATGAGCAGTTCTTC
TRBJ1-1	TRBD1	NA	TRBV2	CASSEATGTGPFF	TGTGCCAGCAGTGAGGCGACCGGGACAGGGCCTTTCTTT
TRBJ1-2	TRBD1	NA	TRBV18	CASSPGTGNLNYGYTF	TGTGCCAGCTCACCCGGGACAGGGAACCTTAACTATGGCTACACCTTC
TRBJ1-2	NA	NA	TRBV28	CASSLGGFGYTF	TGTGCCAGCAGTTTGGGGGGGTTTGGCTACACCTTC
TRBJ2-5	NA	NA	TRBV23-1	CASDYRDFFNIGPQETQYF	TGCGCCAGCGATTACCGGGACTTCTTTAATATCGGTCCTCAAGAGACCCAGTACTTC
TRBJ1-1	NA	NA	TRBV27	CASSFGGNTEAFF	TGTGCCAGCAGTTTCGGGGGGAACACTGAAGCTTTCTTT
TRBJ2-5	TRBD1	NA	TRBV7-9	CSSSLAGQGRWETQYF	TGTTCCAGCAGCTTAGCAGGACAGGGGAGGTGGGAGACCCAGTACTTC
TRBJ2-3	TRBD2	NA	TRBV5-4	CASSLGAGGGTDTQYF	TGTGCCAGCAGCTTGGGGGCGGGGGGGGGCACAGATACGCAGTATTTT
TRBJ1-3	TRBD1	NA	TRBV6-6	CASSLDRAAGNTIYF	TGTGCCAGCAGCCTAGACAGGGCGGCCGGAAACACCATATATTTT
TRBJ2-7	NA	NA	TRBV28	CASSRYLAGSSYEQYF	TGTGCCAGCAGTCGGTACCTAGCCGGAAGCTCCTACGAGCAGTACTTC
TRBJ1-4	NA	NA	TRBV7-2	CASSLDISRGGEKLFF	TGTGCCAGCAGCTTAGACATTTCACGGGGAGGGGAAAAACTGTTTTTT
TRBJ1-1	NA	NA	TRBV7-7	CASSQTSQGKNTEAFF	TGTGCTAGCAGCCAAACATCTCAGGGGAAGAACACTGAAGCTTTCTTT
TRBJ2-5	TRBD1	NA	TRBV4-3	CASSQSGTAQETQYF	TGCGCCAGCAGCCAATCTGGGACAGCGCAAGAGACCCAGTACTTC
TRBJ2-2	NA	NA	TRBV2	CASRLGTTGTGELFF	TGTGCCAGCAGGCTGGGTACCACGGGGACCGGGGAGCTGTTTTTT
TRBJ2-2	NA	NA	TRBV6-6	CASITMGGIRTGELFF	TGTGCCAGCATCACCATGGGAGGTATTAGGACCGGGGAGCTGTTTTTT
TRBJ2-1	TRBD2	once	TRBV5-6	CASSYRLAGDVGGEQFF	TGTGCCAGCAGCTACCGACTAGCGGGTGACGTTGGCGGTGAGCAGTTCTTC
TRBJ2-1	TRBD2	NA	TRBV7-2	CASSSLGLAGYNEQFF	TGTGCCAGCAGCTCACTAGGACTAGCGGGGTACAATGAGCAGTTCTTC
TRBJ1-2	TRBD1	NA	TRBV28	CASQSGQEGGYTF	TGTGCCAGCCAATCTGGACAGGAGGGGGGCTACACCTTC
TRBJ2-3	TRBD2	NA	TRBV14	CASSQWGGGDTQYF	TGTGCCAGCAGCCAATGGGGGGGTGGAGATACGCAGTATTTT
TRBJ1-1	NA	NA	TRBV10-1	CASSPPWGRKVNTEAFF	TGCGCCAGCAGTCCCCCTTGGGGCAGGAAGGTGAACACTGAAGCTTTCTTT
TRBJ2-3	TRBD2	once	TRBV19	CASSIKTSGTSTDTQYF	TGTGCCAGTAGTATAAAAACTAGCGGGACCAGCACAGATACGCAGTATTTT
TRBJ1-2	TRBD1	NA	TRBV28	CASSLVGQGAGGYTF	TGTGCCAGCAGTTTGGTGGGACAGGGGGCGGGTGGCTACACCTTC
TRBJ1-2	NA	NA	TRBV7-8	CASSSSGGYGYTF	TGTGCCAGCAGCTCCTCGGGGGGCTATGGCTACACCTTC
TRBJ2-7	TRBD1	NA	TRBV4-3	CASSLSTGTGFPYEQYF	TGCGCCAGCAGCCTATCAACCGGGACAGGCTTTCCCTACGAGCAGTACTTC
TRBJ1-1	NA	NA	TRBV9	CASSVDSLNTEAFF	TGTGCCAGCAGCGTAGACAGCCTGAACACTGAAGCTTTCTTT